This passage covers 30 T cell receptor beta chains from one sample sequenced in a study of blood T cell repertoires in COVID-19. Measured with immunoSEQ multiplex PCR; TCRdb has only the in-frame clones, and not every one. The data hold about 230,000 clones, with over 65% observed a single time. The sequenced material came from peripheral blood. These receptors were collected from a woman aged 70 to 79 with active or convalescent COVID-19.

The chain joins TRBV7-8 to TRBJ2-2; 7 bases align to TRBD2. V shed 6 bases and J 6 bases; nucleotides not matched to a gene: 10. Germline V gene lookup returns CDR1 SGHVS and CDR2 FQNEAQ. The CDR3 has 15 residues. The CDR3 DNA follows: TGTGCCAGCAGAGGCGGGAGTGGTGATGCCGGGGAGCTGTTTTTT. Translated, it gives CASRGGSGDAGELFF.

The gene calls are TRBV7-9 and TRBJ1-2; D perhaps matches TRBD1 (5 bases). The CDR3 consists of 13 residues. From germline, CDR1 is SEHNR and CDR2 FQNEAQ (reference sequence). V was pared by 5 bases and J by 4 bases, with 11 bases between. In DNA form, the CDR3 reads TGTGCCAGCAGCCCCCAGGGCTCCTATGGCTACACCTTC. It yields the protein CASSPQGSYGYTF. The full variable domain, its missing parts supplied by reference TRBV7-9 and TRBJ1-2, is DTGVSQNPRHKITKRGQNVTFRCDPISEHNRLYWYRQTLGQGPEFLTYFQNEAQLEKSRLLSDRFSAERPKGSFSTLEIQRTEQGDSAMYLCASSPQGSYGYTFGSGTRLTVV.

The CDR3 coding sequence is TGTGCCAGTAGTACGACAGGGTTGGAGCCCCAGCATTTT. It specifies CASSTTGLEPQHF. This chain links TRBV19 with TRBJ1-5, with 7 nucleotides matching TRBD1. From germline, CDR1 is LNHDA and CDR2 SQIVND (reference sequence). CDR3 size: 13 residues. Trimming at V came to 4 bases and at J to 8 bases, leaving 5 bases not matched to a gene.

The chain recombines TRBV28 with TRBJ2-2; TRBD1 matches at 8 bases. The CDR3 loop spans 15 amino acids. Germline V gives CDR1 MDHEN, CDR2 SYDVKM. The junction had 5 bases not matched to a gene; V was cut back by 5 bases and J by 3 bases. CDR3 sequence reads: CASSPRQGYTGELFF. The CDR3 coding sequence is TGTGCCAGCAGTCCGCGACAGGGGTACACCGGGGAGCTGTTTTTT.

This chain links TRBV30 with TRBJ1-2; tentatively, D is TRBD1 (5 bases). The CDR3 is made up of 13 amino acids. CDR1 and CDR2 from the germline V gene are GTSNPN and SVGIG (reference sequence). Trimming stripped 6 bases from V and 3 bases from J, with 14 bases between. The DNA of the CDR3 is TGTGCCTGCTCGGGGGGGATCGACTATGGCTACACCTTC. Its translation: CACSGGIDYGYTF.

This clone was found once. The chain uses TRBV3-1 (or the pseudogene TRBV3-2) and TRBJ2-1; D remains unclear. There are 14 residues in the CDR3. In germline, CDR1 is LGHDT, CDR2 YNNKEL (reference sequence). Trimming cost V 6 bases and J 7 bases, with 16 bases left between them. For the CDR3, the DNA is TGTGCCAGCAGAGCAGGTGCAGCTTCAAATGAGCAGTTCTTC. This sequence encodes CASRAGAASNEQFF.

The CDR3 DNA reads as TGCGCCAGCAGCCAAGTTGGGACAGGGGGAGACAATGAGCAGTTCTTC. Protein: CASSQVGTGGDNEQFF. This chain uses TRBV4-1 with TRBJ2-1, with TRBD1 matching over 11 bases. This CDR3 spans 16 amino acids. Germline CDR1 and CDR2: MGHRA and YSYEKL. The trim removed 1 base at V and 5 bases at J, leaving 4 bases unmatched.

Points on this clone: The same CDR3 arises from other DNA sequences in this sample as well. This chain connects TRBV5-4 to TRBJ2-7; tentative D call: TRBD2 (6 bases). The CDR3 is made up of 13 amino acids. V gave up 2 bases and J gave up 2 bases, with 8 bases separating them. The V gene's germline CDR1 is SGHNT and CDR2 YYREEE (reference sequence). The CDR3 DNA is TGTGCCAGCAGCTTCGGGACTGCCTACGAGCAGTACTTC. It specifies CASSFGTAYEQYF.

The genes are TRBV7-9 and TRBJ1-1; D not certain. This CDR3 contains 13 residues. V was trimmed by 7 bases and J by 0 bases, leaving 9 bases between them. The germline V gene encodes CDR1 SEHNR and CDR2 FQNEAQ (reference sequence). CDR3 DNA: TGTGCCAGCAAGGGAGACATGAACACTGAAGCTTTCTTT. Protein: CASKGDMNTEAFF.

This chain uses TRBV6-6 with TRBJ1-2; 8 positions agree with TRBD1. Germline V gene lookup returns CDR1 MNHNY and CDR2 SVGAGI (reference sequence). This CDR3 contains 15 residues. The junction had 8 bases not matched to a gene; V was cut back by 6 bases and J by 2 bases. The DNA for the CDR3 is TGTGCCAGCAGCCAAGGACAGGGACAAAACTATGGCTACACCTTC. Encoded protein: CASSQGQGQNYGYTF.

V is TRBV6-5 and J is TRBJ1-1, with TRBD1 matching over 8 bases. Germline V CDR1 and CDR2: MNHEY, SVGAGI. The CDR3 contains 15 residues. Trimming at V came to 4 bases and at J to 4 bases, leaving 8 bases not matched to a gene. The chain's CDR3 is CASSSRTGRFTEAFF. In DNA form, the CDR3 reads TGTGCCAGCAGTTCCCGGACAGGGAGGTTCACTGAAGCTTTCTTT.

The chain is built from TRBV14 and TRBJ1-1; D is possibly TRBD1 (5 bases). This CDR3 has 16 residues. Germline CDR1 SGHDN, CDR2 FVKESK. The germline V and J ends were trimmed by 4 bases and 0 bases, with 15 bases remaining between them. As DNA, the CDR3 is TGTGCCAGCAGCCCCTCGGAGGGGACCATGAACACTGAAGCTTTCTTT. It is translated as CASSPSEGTMNTEAFF. Based on the CDR3 plus reference TRBV14 and TRBJ1-1, the full variable domain is EAGVTQFPSHSVIEKGQTVTLRCDPISGHDNLYWYRRVMGKEIKFLLHFVKESKQDESGMPNNRFLAERTGGTYSTLKVQPAELEDSGVYFCASSPSEGTMNTEAFFGQGTRLTVV.

The chain employs TRBV2 and TRBJ2-7; 11 bases match TRBD1. V was pared by 9 bases and J by 7 bases, with 5 bases of the junction left unmatched. The CDR3 length is 12 residues. Germline V gene lookup returns CDR1 SNHLY and CDR2 FYNNEI. The CDR3 region is CARGQGAGEQYF. Here the CDR3 DNA reads TGTGCCAGAGGACAGGGGGCTGGGGAGCAGTACTTC.

The chain joins TRBV7-2 to TRBJ2-3; D unresolved. V was cut by 2 bases and J by 2 bases, with 14 bases left in between. Germline CDR1 and CDR2: SGHTA and FQGNSA. This CDR3 region has 16 residues. The CDR3 loop is CASSLTVLALTDTQYF. CDR3 bases: TGTGCCAGCAGCTTAACGGTCTTAGCCCTCACAGATACGCAGTATTTT. Variable domain in full (rest from reference TRBV7-2 and TRBJ2-3): GAGVSQSPSNKVTEKGKDVELRCDPISGHTALYWYRQSLGQGLEFLIYFQGNSAPDKSGLPSDRFSAERTGGSVSTLTIQRTQQEDSAVYLCASSLTVLALTDTQYFGPGTRLTVL.

The chain links TRBV5-1 to TRBJ2-5; 15 nucleotides agree with TRBD2. This CDR3 region has 15 residues. J gave up 5 bases and V 4 bases, and 3 bases lay outside the gene matches. Germline CDR1 reads SGHRS; CDR2 reads YFSETQ. The CDR3: CASSPGTSGGETQYF. The DNA for the CDR3 is TGCGCCAGCAGCCCAGGGACTAGCGGGGGGGAGACCCAGTACTTC.

V gene TRBV28 combines with J gene TRBJ2-7; TRBD1 matches at 12 bases. With 6 bases clipped from V and 5 bases from J, the junction kept 11 bases outside the gene matches. Germline CDR1 MDHEN, CDR2 SYDVKM. This CDR3 contains 16 residues. CDR3 coding DNA: TGTGCCAGCAGCGAGAGGGGGACAGGGGGCTCGCACGAGCAGTACTTC. Amino acids: CASSERGTGGSHEQYF.

The rearrangement links TRBV6-1 to TRBJ1-5; 11 bases fit TRBD1. The V gene's germline CDR1 is MNHNS and CDR2 SASEGT. V lost 4 bases to trimming and J lost 6 bases; unmatched junction nucleotides: 14. CDR3 length equals 18 residues. DNA of the CDR3: TGTGCCAGCAGTGGTTGGACAGGGGGCGCTTTGGTCCGTCAGCCCCAGCATTTT. Translating it yields CASSGWTGGALVRQPQHF.

The DNA of the CDR3 is TGTGCCAGCAGCAAAGCCCAACCTAAGACAGGGTGGAGGGTGGTTAGGGGGGACACTGAAGCTTTCTTT. This translates into CASSKAQPKTGWRVVRGDTEAFF. V and J are TRBV21-1 and TRBJ1-1; the table's TRBD1 call for D was not verified on the DNA. TRBV21-1 is designated a pseudogene. The CDR3 is made up of 23 amino acids.

This chain uses TRBV3-1 (or the pseudogene TRBV3-2) with TRBJ1-1; the D is unclear. CDR1 and CDR2 from the germline V gene are LGHDT and YNNKEL (reference sequence). The length of the CDR3 is 14 residues. V dropped 1 base and J dropped 0 bases, with 6 bases sitting between them. CDR3 coding DNA: TGTGCCAGCAGCCAAGGAGCCTTGAACACTGAAGCTTTCTTT. Translating it yields CASSQGALNTEAFF.

This rearrangement joins TRBV6-1 to TRBJ1-4; 7 bases are a match to TRBD1. Germline assignment: CDR1 MNHNS and CDR2 SASEGT. The V gene end was trimmed by 3 bases and the J gene end by 4 bases; junction bases not matched to a gene: 5. This CDR3 spans 15 amino acids. CDR3 sequence reads: CASSDQTGFNEKLFF. In DNA form, the CDR3 reads TGTGCCAGCAGTGACCAGACAGGGTTTAATGAAAAACTGTTTTTT.

The rearrangement joins TRBV5-1 to TRBJ1-2; the match to TRBD1 covers 8 bases. Losses at the gene ends were 1 base for V and 2 bases for J; bases not matched to a gene: 4. Per germline, CDR1 SGHRS and CDR2 YFSETQ. CDR3 length: 15 amino acids. DNA for the CDR3: TGCGCCAGCAGCTTGTTGGCAGGGGGCAACTATGGCTACACCTTC. Translated: CASSLLAGGNYGYTF.

The chain uses TRBV9 and TRBJ1-3; TRBD1 is a possible D gene (6 bases). V was clipped by 0 bases and J by 7 bases, with 14 bases between them. The CDR3 runs to 15 residues. Germline values: CDR1 SGDLS, CDR2 YYNGEE. CDR3 sequence: CASSVGDRMVNTIYF. CDR3 DNA: TGTGCCAGCAGCGTAGGTGACAGGATGGTTAACACCATATATTTT.

This clone was observed once. This rearrangement joins TRBV19 to TRBJ2-5; 9 bases are shared with TRBD2. From germline, CDR1 is LNHDA and CDR2 SQIVND (reference sequence). The CDR3 runs 15 residues. The V gene end was trimmed by 5 bases and the J gene end by 1 base; junction bases not matched to a gene: 5. The CDR3 DNA sequence: TGTGCCAGTAGTGATGAAGCGGGGGGCCAAGAGACCCAGTACTTC. It translates to CASSDEAGGQETQYF.

J is TRBJ1-1 and V is TRBV2; D gene ambiguous. The V end lost 6 bases, the J end lost 9 bases, and 14 bases lay between the germline ends. CDR1 is SNHLY, CDR2 FYNNEI, per germline. The CDR3 has 12 amino acids. CDR3 in amino acids: CASSDLEGKAFF. In DNA form, the CDR3 reads TGTGCCAGCAGCGATCTCGAGGGAAAAGCTTTCTTT.

CDR3 in DNA: TGTGCCAGCAGCCAAGGGAGTTGGGCTTTCTTT. Translating gives CASSQGSWAFF. This sequence joins TRBV3-1 (or the pseudogene TRBV3-2) and TRBJ1-1; D remains ambiguous. The germline gives CDR1 LGHDT, CDR2 YNNKEL (reference sequence). The CDR3 has 11 residues. V was pared by 1 base and J by 11 bases, with 8 bases between.

This clone occurred a few times. The rearrangement links TRBV12-3 or TRBV12-4 to TRBJ2-1; D call uncertain. This CDR3 has 12 amino acids. Trimming removed 5 bases from V and 6 bases from J, with 8 bases in between. Here the CDR3 DNA reads TGTGCCAGCAGTCCGCAACTCAATGAGCAGTTCTTC. Residues: CASSPQLNEQFF.

V is TRBV6-5 and J is TRBJ2-1; 7 bases fit TRBD1. The V and J ends lost 2 bases and 9 bases, in that order; junction bases with no gene match: 4. This CDR3 region has 13 residues. The germline V gene encodes CDR1 MNHEY and CDR2 SVGAGI. In nucleotides, the CDR3 is TGTGCCAGCAGTTACCCTGGGACAGTTGAGCAGTTCTTC. Protein: CASSYPGTVEQFF.

This clone was counted ten times or more. V usage is TRBV4-3 and J usage is TRBJ1-3, with no clear D. Germline loops: CDR1 LGHNA, CDR2 YSLEER. Between the trimmed V and J ends, which lost 1 base and 2 bases, there was a span of 9 bases. The CDR3 consists of 15 residues. CDR3 protein: CASSQAGSTGNTIYF. The CDR3, as DNA: TGCGCCAGCAGCCAAGCCGGGAGTACTGGAAACACCATATATTTT.

The chain employs TRBV24-1 and TRBJ1-1; D is unclear. Germline V lookup: CDR1 KGHDR, CDR2 SFDVKD. The V end lost 1 base, the J end lost 1 base, and 9 bases lay between the germline ends. The CDR3 loop spans 15 amino acids. CDR3 sequence reads: CATSDFPGANTEAFF. The CDR3 region has the DNA TGTGCCACCAGTGATTTCCCAGGTGCGAACACTGAAGCTTTCTTT.

This rearrangement joins TRBV20-1 to TRBJ2-7; no reliable D call. Germline V gene sequence: CDR1 DFQATT, CDR2 SNEGSKA (reference sequence). Trimming stripped 3 bases from V and 3 bases from J, with 9 bases between. CDR3 length: 12 amino acids. CDR3: CSASGGHYEQYF. In DNA form, the CDR3 reads TGCAGTGCTAGTGGCGGCCACTACGAGCAGTACTTC.